This is a list of T cell receptor beta chains from one sample in a study of Graves' ophthalmopathy and Graves' hyperthyroidism. One entry per CDR3 protein, called by TCRdb with MiXCR from the multiplex PCR reads. The data hold 600,000 to 700,000 distinct CDR3 sequences, with more than 40% observed a single time. The sample comprised peripheral blood. Receptors were obtained from an adult man with Graves' ophthalmopathy. Both conserved end residues are part of each CDR3. Fields, in order: V gene, J gene, clone size, D gene, CDR3 DNA, CDR3 protein. A D gene is named only where the DNA matches it firmly. The size entry is marked missing in some rows and otherwise reads once, few, many or a size class.

v_gene: TRBV19
j_gene: TRBJ1-5
abundance: many
d_gene: -
CDR3nt: TGTGCCAGTAGCACCCGCGACGTTGGATACAATCAGCCCCAGCATTTT
CDR3aa: CASSTRDVGYNQPQHF

v_gene: TRBV15
j_gene: TRBJ1-1
abundance: many
d_gene: -
CDR3nt: TGTGCCACCAGCAGAGATTCCCAGGCAGGGGAAGCTTTCTTT
CDR3aa: CATSRDSQAGEAFF

v_gene: TRBV9
j_gene: TRBJ2-5
abundance: -
d_gene: TRBD1
CDR3nt: TGTGCCAGCAGCGGACCCGGGACAGGGGGCGAGACCCAGTACTTC
CDR3aa: CASSGPGTGGETQYF

v_gene: TRBV7-9
j_gene: TRBJ1-1
abundance: -
d_gene: TRBD1
CDR3nt: TGTGCCAGCAGTCCGCTCGTAGACAGGGGCAACACTGAAGCTTTCTTT
CDR3aa: CASSPLVDRGNTEAFF

v_gene: TRBV12-3/TRBV12-4
j_gene: TRBJ2-2
abundance: many
d_gene: -
CDR3nt: TGTGCCAGCAGGCTCGACAAGAACACCGGGGAGCTGTTTTTT
CDR3aa: CASRLDKNTGELFF

v_gene: TRBV18
j_gene: TRBJ1-1
abundance: few
d_gene: -
CDR3nt: TGTGCCAGCTCACGTTATACTACGAACACTGAAGCTTTCTTT
CDR3aa: CASSRYTTNTEAFF

v_gene: TRBV29-1
j_gene: TRBJ1-1
abundance: -
d_gene: TRBD1
CDR3nt: TGCAGCGGCAGGGGGCGTACTGAAGCTTTCTTT
CDR3aa: CSGRGRTEAFF

v_gene: TRBV6-6
j_gene: TRBJ1-1
abundance: few
d_gene: -
CDR3nt: TGTGCCAGCAGTGAAGCGGGTCGGGGAGGGGCCGCTTTCTTT
CDR3aa: CASSEAGRGGAAFF

v_gene: TRBV6-5
j_gene: TRBJ2-5
abundance: -
d_gene: -
CDR3nt: TGTGCCAGCACCCGAAAACGTGACGGAGAGACCCAGTACTTC
CDR3aa: CASTRKRDGETQYF

v_gene: TRBV10-3
j_gene: TRBJ1-1
abundance: once
d_gene: -
CDR3nt: TGTGCCATAAAACAGGGTACTGAAGCTTTCTTT
CDR3aa: CAIKQGTEAFF

v_gene: TRBV6-5
j_gene: TRBJ1-4
abundance: few
d_gene: -
CDR3nt: TGTGCCAGCAGTTACTTGGGGGTAGATGAAAAACTGTTTTTT
CDR3aa: CASSYLGVDEKLFF

v_gene: TRBV29-1
j_gene: TRBJ1-3
abundance: -
d_gene: -
CDR3nt: TGCAGCGTTCCCTCGGGCGCAATGAACACCATATATTTT
CDR3aa: CSVPSGAMNTIYF

v_gene: TRBV10-2
j_gene: TRBJ1-2
abundance: -
d_gene: -
CDR3nt: TGCGCCAGCAGTGAGATAGGGGGGGCGCAAGGCTATGGCTACACCTTC
CDR3aa: CASSEIGGAQGYGYTF

v_gene: TRBV9
j_gene: TRBJ1-6
abundance: -
d_gene: -
CDR3nt: TGTGCCAGCAGCAACCCCGTGGGGGATTCACCCCTCCACTTT
CDR3aa: CASSNPVGDSPLHF

v_gene: TRBV7-9
j_gene: TRBJ1-5
abundance: few
d_gene: -
CDR3nt: TGTGCCATTCCGCGGGCGTGTCTGGGCAATCAGCCCCAGCATTTT
CDR3aa: CAIPRACLGNQPQHF

v_gene: TRBV6-1
j_gene: TRBJ1-3
abundance: few
d_gene: TRBD1
CDR3nt: TGTGCCAGCAGTGAAATCGAGGGGGCGGGAAACACCATATATTTT
CDR3aa: CASSEIEGAGNTIYF

v_gene: TRBV20-1
j_gene: TRBJ2-5
abundance: -
d_gene: TRBD1
CDR3nt: TGCAGTGCTGGGACAGGGGACCAGCCCCAGTACTTC
CDR3aa: CSAGTGDQPQYF

v_gene: TRBV7-6
j_gene: TRBJ1-4
abundance: many
d_gene: -
CDR3nt: TGTGCCAGCAGCTTAAGGGAGGGGGAAAAACTGTTTTTT
CDR3aa: CASSLREGEKLFF

v_gene: TRBV4-1
j_gene: TRBJ1-2
abundance: -
d_gene: -
CDR3nt: TGCGCCAGCAGCCAGTCTACTAGACTGGGGGCACTAGGAGGCTACACCTTC
CDR3aa: CASSQSTRLGALGGYTF

v_gene: TRBV7-2
j_gene: TRBJ2-5
abundance: many
d_gene: TRBD1
CDR3nt: TGTGCCAGCAGCCTTGGCCCGGGACAGGGGGAAGAGACCCAGTACTTC
CDR3aa: CASSLGPGQGEETQYF

v_gene: TRBV20-1
j_gene: TRBJ2-7
abundance: -
d_gene: TRBD2
CDR3nt: TGCAGTGCTAGATCCTCGAGGGGGCTAGCGGGATACGAGCAGTACTTC
CDR3aa: CSARSSRGLAGYEQYF

v_gene: TRBV7-2
j_gene: TRBJ1-5
abundance: -
d_gene: -
CDR3nt: TGTGCCAGCAGACGCAGGACAGCTGCTAGCAATCAGCCCCAGCATTTT
CDR3aa: CASRRRTAASNQPQHF

v_gene: TRBV12-5
j_gene: TRBJ1-2
abundance: many
d_gene: -
CDR3nt: TGTGCTAGTGGACTTCATCCGCAGGGTCATGGCTACACCTTC
CDR3aa: CASGLHPQGHGYTF

v_gene: TRBV5-1
j_gene: TRBJ1-1
abundance: -
d_gene: -
CDR3nt: TGCGCCAGCAGCTTGTTCCTAGCGGGGTCGGAGTGGGCTTTCTTT
CDR3aa: CASSLFLAGSEWAFF

v_gene: TRBV5-1
j_gene: TRBJ1-1
abundance: -
d_gene: TRBD1
CDR3nt: TGCGCCAGCAGCTTAGTCCGAGGACAGGGGAACACTGAAGCTTTCTTT
CDR3aa: CASSLVRGQGNTEAFF

v_gene: TRBV7-7
j_gene: TRBJ2-5
abundance: many
d_gene: TRBD2
CDR3nt: TGTGCCAGCAGTTATTATAGCGGGAATGGCCAAGAGACCCAGTACTTC
CDR3aa: CASSYYSGNGQETQYF

v_gene: TRBV25-1
j_gene: TRBJ2-7
abundance: -
d_gene: -
CDR3nt: TGTGCCAGCAGCCAAGTACAGGGCTACGAGCAGTACTTC
CDR3aa: CASSQVQGYEQYF